These 22 T cell receptor beta chains were sequenced from one sample in a study of PD-1 blockade in classical Hodgkin lymphoma. Repertoires were generated with immunoSEQ multiplex PCR, while TCRdb's copy carries only in-frame clones and drops some. Among about 30,000 clones listed, roughly 90% were seen once. Noted time point: newly diagnosed, previously untreated cHL patient sample. Magnetic negative selection was used to purify CD4+ T cells from PBMCs that had been thawed. The sequenced material came from CD4+ T cells from blood. These receptor sequences come from a human donor with classical Hodgkin lymphoma.

The chain uses TRBV28 and TRBJ1-1; D possibly corresponds to TRBD1 (5 bases). The V and J ends lost 4 bases and 4 bases respectively, with 19 bases between them. The CDR3 loop spans 16 amino acids. Germline lookup yields CDR1 MDHEN and CDR2 SYDVKM. This CDR3 reads CASSWGGSSLGTEAFF. DNA of the CDR3: TGTGCCAGCAGTTGGGGGGGATCGTCGTTAGGCACTGAAGCTTTCTTT.

The rearrangement uses TRBV19 and TRBJ1-5, with TRBD1 identical over 7 bases. With 6 bases clipped from V and 2 bases from J, the junction kept 4 bases outside the gene matches. From germline, CDR1 is LNHDA and CDR2 SQIVND (reference sequence). The CDR3 covers 14 residues. CDR3 sequence reads: CASRQGTRNQPQHF. CDR3 bases: TGTGCCAGTAGACAGGGGACGCGCAATCAGCCCCAGCATTTT. The full variable domain, rest sourced from reference TRBV19 and TRBJ1-5, is DGGITQSPKYLFRKEGQNVTLSCEQNLNHDAMYWYRQDPGQGLRLIYYSQIVNDFQKGDIAEGYSVSREKKESFPLTVTSAQKNPTAFYLCASRQGTRNQPQHFGDGTRLSIL.

V usage is TRBV5-1 and J usage is TRBJ1-2, with 10 bases lining up with TRBD1. The CDR3 runs to 16 residues. Germline V CDR1 and CDR2: SGHRS, YFSETQ. V shed 1 base and J 4 bases; nucleotides not matched to a gene: 7. The CDR3 DNA reads TGCGCCAGCAGCTTGCGCGGGACAGGGGATATCTATGGCTACACCTTC. The encoded protein is CASSLRGTGDIYGYTF.

This chain uses TRBV6-6 with TRBJ1-4; D might be TRBD1 (6 bases). CDR1 and CDR2 (germline): MNHNY, SVGAGI (reference sequence). The length of the CDR3 is 15 residues. V was shortened by 7 bases and J by 8 bases, with 20 bases between the two germline ends. The CDR3 DNA reads as TGTGCCAGCATCAAGGGTTGGGGGGCCTCGGAAAAACTGTTTTTT. Its translation: CASIKGWGASEKLFF.

This clone showed up just once. The chain couples TRBV18 to TRBJ1-5; a possible D gene is TRBD1 (5 bases). Trimming left V 2 bases short and J 2 bases short, with 13 bases between. Per germline, CDR1 KGHSH and CDR2 LQKENI. CDR3 length: 16 residues. In nucleotides, the CDR3 is TGTGCCAGCTCACCAAGAGACAGTACGGGCAATCAGCCCCAGCATTTT. As protein: CASSPRDSTGNQPQHF.

V is TRBV5-5 and J is TRBJ1-2, with D uncertain. The germline V gene encodes CDR1 SGHKS and CDR2 YYEKEE (reference sequence). The CDR3 is 14 amino acids. Between the trimmed V and J ends, which lost 5 bases and 2 bases, there was a span of 13 bases. The CDR3 sequence: CASSWALDNYGYTF. CDR3 DNA: TGTGCCAGCAGTTGGGCCCTTGACAACTATGGCTACACCTTC. Variable domain in full (rest from reference TRBV5-5 and TRBJ1-2): DAGVTQSPTHLIKTRGQQVTLRCSPISGHKSVSWYQQVLGQGPQFIFQYYEKEERGRGNFPDRFSARQFPNYSSELNVNALLLGDSALYLCASSWALDNYGYTFGSGTRLTVV.

The V gene is TRBV15, the J gene TRBJ1-2, with D possibly matching TRBD1 (6 bases). The germline V gene has CDR1 LNHNV and CDR2 YYDKDF (reference sequence). The CDR3 is made up of 16 amino acids. Trimming removed 3 bases at V and 4 bases at J, with 18 bases between. The CDR3 loop reads CATSSSNPTGIYGYTF. In nucleotides, the CDR3 is TGTGCCACCAGCAGCTCAAACCCGACAGGCATCTATGGCTACACCTTC.

The chain combines TRBV10-3 with TRBJ1-1; D call uncertain. With 10 bases removed from V and 0 bases from J, the gap between germline ends came to 18 bases. CDR1 is ENHRY and CDR2 is SYGVKD in the germline V gene. This CDR3 is 15 amino acids long. CDR3 nucleotide sequence: TGTGCCACCCGGGTGGGTTCGGGGTTGAACACTGAAGCTTTCTTT. Residues: CATRVGSGLNTEAFF.

This chain links TRBV5-1 with TRBJ2-5; TRBD2 matches 14 bases. From germline, CDR1 is SGHRS and CDR2 YFSETQ. V dropped 0 bases and J dropped 7; count of bases not matched to a gene: 8. The CDR3 length is 17 residues. CDR3: CASSLAPGTSGSGTQYF. The DNA for the CDR3 is TGCGCCAGCAGCTTGGCCCCAGGGACTAGCGGGAGTGGGACCCAGTACTTC.

V usage is TRBV19 and J usage is TRBJ1-2, with TRBD1 matching 11 bases. Per germline, CDR1 LNHDA and CDR2 SQIVND (reference sequence). With V trimmed by 9 bases and J by 0 bases, 9 bases remained unmatched. This CDR3 is 16 amino acids long. The CDR3 here is CASGRPGQGANYGYTF. The CDR3 nucleotides are TGTGCCAGCGGAAGACCGGGACAGGGGGCTAACTATGGCTACACCTTC.

This clone was detected only a few times. V usage is TRBV7-2 and J usage is TRBJ2-5, with D perhaps matching TRBD2 (7 bases). This CDR3 is 14 amino acids long. Germline V CDR1 and CDR2: SGHTA, FQGNSA. The germline V and J ends were trimmed by 5 bases and 8 bases, with 18 bases remaining between them. The CDR3 loop reads CASSRGGDLETQYF. Written as DNA, the CDR3 is TGTGCCAGCAGCCGAGGGGGGGACCTGGAAACCCAGTACTTC.

This clone turned up a few times. This sequence joins TRBV7-9 and TRBJ2-1, with D possibly matching TRBD2 (5 bases). Germline CDR1 is SEHNR and CDR2 is FQNEAQ (reference sequence). CDR3 size: 12 residues. The germline V and J ends were trimmed by 7 bases and 13 bases, with 17 bases remaining between them. CDR3 loop: CASKPASGFQFF. The CDR3, as DNA: TGTGCCAGCAAGCCTGCGAGCGGCTTTCAGTTCTTC.

In this sample, this clone turned up once. This chain connects TRBV4-1 to TRBJ2-4, with a possible D match to TRBD1 (6 bases). The CDR3 is 20 residues long. Germline-derived CDR1 and CDR2 are MGHRA and YSYEKL. Trimming took 0 bases from V and 0 from J, leaving 21 bases between them. The CDR3 DNA is TGCGCCAGCAGCCAAGATCGGGTCCGGACAGAAAGGATAGCCAAAAACATTCAGTACTTC. Encoded protein: CASSQDRVRTERIAKNIQYF.

This chain links TRBV7-3 with TRBJ1-5; D not certain. Trimming took 5 bases from V and 2 from J, leaving 10 bases between them. CDR3 size: 14 residues. Germline V CDR1 and CDR2: SGHTA, FQGTGA. Here the CDR3 DNA reads TGTGCCAGCAGCCCCTTTCCCGGCAATCAGCCCCAGCATTTT. As protein: CASSPFPGNQPQHF.

CDR3 nucleotide sequence: TGTGCCAGCAGCTTAGGGGAGCCCCTGGATACGCAGTATTTT. Amino acids: CASSLGEPLDTQYF. The rearrangement links TRBV7-3 to TRBJ2-3; D may be TRBD2 (5 bases). The V end was cut by 2 bases, the J end by 6 bases, with 12 bases between. Looked up from germline, CDR1 is SGHTA and CDR2 is FQGTGA. The CDR3 is made up of 14 amino acids. The whole variable domain, remainder taken from reference TRBV7-3 and TRBJ2-3, is GAGVSQTPSNKVTEKGKYVELRCDPISGHTALYWYRQSLGQGPEFLIYFQGTGAADDSGLPNDRFFAVRPEGSVSTLKIQRTERGDSAVYLCASSLGEPLDTQYFGPGTRLTVL.

V and J are TRBV28 and TRBJ2-7; 9 bases align to TRBD1. The V segment lost 4 bases and the J segment 4 bases; nucleotides outside the gene matches: 14. CDR3 length: 17 residues. Germline-derived CDR1 and CDR2 are MDHEN and SYDVKM. CDR3 amino acids: CASSSTRQWDREYEQYF. The CDR3 DNA is TGTGCCAGCAGTTCTACCCGTCAATGGGACAGGGAATACGAGCAGTACTTC.

V and J are TRBV7-3 and TRBJ2-7; D might be TRBD1 or TRBD2, each matching 5 bases. The CDR3 covers 13 residues. V dropped 5 bases and J dropped 3 bases, with 11 bases sitting between them. Germline-derived CDR1 and CDR2 are SGHTA and FQGTGA. The CDR3 spells CASSPRDGYEQYF. In nucleotides, the CDR3 is TGTGCCAGCAGCCCCCGGGACGGCTACGAGCAGTACTTC.

The chain is built from TRBV6-5 and TRBJ2-7, with D maybe TRBD2 (5 bases). The CDR3 runs to 14 residues. Germline CDR1 and CDR2: MNHEY and SVGAGI. Trimming stripped 6 bases from V and 0 bases from J, with 12 bases between. CDR3 loop: CASRLGRGSYEQYF. The CDR3 DNA sequence: TGTGCCAGCAGGCTGGGTCGGGGCTCCTACGAGCAGTACTTC.

The rearrangement uses TRBV5-4 and TRBJ2-2; the match to TRBD2 covers 8 bases. The CDR3 loop spans 13 amino acids. The germline gives CDR1 SGHNT, CDR2 YYREEE (reference sequence). Losses at the gene ends were 3 bases for V and 5 bases for J; bases not matched to a gene: 0. In nucleotides, the CDR3 is TGTGCCAGCAGCTCGGGGGGGACCGGGGAGCTGTTTTTT. Protein sequence: CASSSGGTGELFF.

This clone showed up just once. The chain joins TRBV19 to TRBJ2-6; 8 positions match TRBD2. Germline trimming cut 4 bases from V and 5 bases from J; bases unmatched to any gene: 4. Germline CDR1 reads LNHDA; CDR2 reads SQIVND (reference sequence). The CDR3 runs to 15 residues. The DNA of the CDR3 is TGTGCCAGTAGTAAACTAGCGGATCGGGCCAACGTCCTGACTTTC. It is translated as CASSKLADRANVLTF. Combining the CDR3 with reference TRBV19 and TRBJ2-6 gives the whole variable domain DGGITQSPKYLFRKEGQNVTLSCEQNLNHDAMYWYRQDPGQGLRLIYYSQIVNDFQKGDIAEGYSVSREKKESFPLTVTSAQKNPTAFYLCASSKLADRANVLTFGAGSRLTVL.

This chain joins TRBV7-9 and TRBJ1-3; the D is unclear. This CDR3 is 15 amino acids long. Trimming pared 2 bases from V and 2 bases from J, leaving 10 bases between. Germline loops: CDR1 SEHNR, CDR2 FQNEAQ (reference sequence). CDR3 region: CASSLIGSPGNTIYF. Written as DNA, the CDR3 is TGTGCCAGCAGCTTAATAGGTTCGCCTGGAAACACCATATATTTT.

The chain is built from TRBV2 and TRBJ2-7; 8 bases align to TRBD2. The J segment lost 4 bases and the V segment lost 6 bases, leaving 5 bases of the junction unmatched. This CDR3 comprises 13 residues. The germline V gene encodes CDR1 SNHLY and CDR2 FYNNEI. CDR3 amino acids: CASRRTSRYEQYF. DNA of the CDR3: TGTGCCAGCAGACGGACTAGCCGTTACGAGCAGTACTTC. The complete variable domain, with remaining parts taken from reference TRBV2 and TRBJ2-7, reads EPEVTQTPSHQVTQMGQEVILRCVPISNHLYFYWYRQILGQKVEFLVSFYNNEISEKSEIFDDQFSVERPDGSNFTLKIRSTKLEDSAMYFCASRRTSRYEQYFGPGTRLTVT.